This TCR beta chain stems from a study of post-analysis software for immune sequencing data. Sequencing libraries made from TCR beta cDNA carried unique molecular identifiers. MiXCR, applied by TCRdb to the PCR reads, yields one record per CDR3 protein. The data contain about 540,000 distinct CDR3 sequences, 30% to 40% of them singletons. To note about this clonotype: Its target is not known.

Germline values: CDR1 DFQATT, CDR2 SNEGSKA (reference sequence). The length of the CDR3 is 15 residues. The V and J ends lost 3 bases and 2 bases respectively, with 15 bases between them. Study-level results: About five TRBV segments were more frequent in patients than controls; TRBV5-6, TRBV5-1 and TRBV20-1 belonged to this group.

The sample taken for sequencing was blood. The receptor was derived from a girl between 2 and 17 years old with multiple sclerosis. This chain connects TRBV20-1 to TRBJ2-3, with D perhaps given as TRBD1 or TRBD2 (5 bases each). CDR3 protein: CSASSPLGDTDTQYF. DNA of the CDR3: TGCAGTGCTAGTAGTCCCCTGGGGGACACAGATACGCAGTATTTT.